The 10 T cell receptor beta chains reported below all come from one sample, sequenced in a study of blood T cells in healthy people across ages. Alongside a J-beta primer mix, a sample-barcoded 5' primer served in a second PCR lasting roughly 6 to 11 cycles. One entry per CDR3 protein, called by TCRdb with MiXCR from the 5' RACE reads. The data hold about 970,000 distinct CDR3 sequences, with 51% observed a single time. Sequencing was performed on blood. These receptors originate from a woman aged 60-70 years in good health.

The chain links TRBV7-9 to TRBJ2-2; D gene unclear. CDR3 length equals 14 residues. Trimming shortened V by 5 bases and J by 1 base, and 8 bases separated the two germline ends. Germline values: CDR1 SEHNR, CDR2 FQNEAQ (reference sequence). CDR3 sequence: CASSPTENTGELFF. Written as DNA, the CDR3 is TGTGCCAGCAGCCCCACAGAGAACACCGGGGAGCTGTTTTTT.

This sequence joins TRBV21-1 and TRBJ2-5; TRBD1, the D gene given by the table, was not confirmed from the DNA. TRBV21-1 corresponds to a pseudogene. CDR3 size: 18 residues. The CDR3 sequence is CASSKGGPGQMIQETQYF. DNA of the CDR3: TGTGCCAGCAGCAAAGGGGGGCCGGGACAGATGATCCAAGAGACCCAGTACTTC.

V gene TRBV4-1 combines with J gene TRBJ1-2, with TRBD1 identical over 9 bases. Germline CDR1 MGHRA, CDR2 YSYEKL. The CDR3 sequence is 14 residues long. After removal of 6 bases from V and 7 bases from J, the junction contained 9 bases not matched to a gene. The CDR3 here is CASSLAQGASGYTF. The CDR3 DNA is TGCGCCAGCAGTCTAGCACAGGGGGCAAGTGGCTACACCTTC.

This sequence joins TRBV19 and TRBJ2-1, with D hard to call. V was pared by 5 bases and J by 4 bases, with 15 bases between. Looked up from germline, CDR1 is LNHDA and CDR2 is SQIVND (reference sequence). CDR3 length: 15 amino acids. The CDR3 sequence is CASSFVPDRYNEQFF. The CDR3 nucleotides are TGTGCCAGTAGTTTTGTACCCGATCGGTACAATGAGCAGTTCTTC.

The chain joins TRBV4-2 to TRBJ2-4; 12 bases are shared with TRBD2. CDR3 length equals 20 residues. The germline V gene encodes CDR1 LGHNA and CDR2 YNFKEQ. Trimming took 3 bases from V and 0 from J; bases not matched to a gene: 12. CDR3 in amino acids: CASSHAPGTSGYKAKNIQYF. CDR3 coding DNA: TGTGCCAGCAGCCATGCCCCCGGGACTAGCGGGTATAAAGCCAAAAACATTCAGTACTTC.

Concerning this clonotype itself: At one end the junction does not follow the germline gene, possibly because of a read error. The chain is built from TRBV3-1 and TRBJ2-3; D might be TRBD1 or TRBD2, each matching 5 bases. The CDR3 length is 17 residues. From germline, CDR1 is LGHDT and CDR2 YNNKEL (reference sequence). The CDR3 DNA is TGTACCAGCAGCCGCACCAGTATGGGGACCTCCTCAGATACGCAGTATTTT. It specifies CTSSRTSMGTSSDTQYF.

The sample holds a few counts of this clonotype. V usage is TRBV7-2 and J usage is TRBJ2-4; no firm D call. The DNA end is a closer match to TRBJ2-7, so the J assignment may be wrong. Germline V gene lookup returns CDR1 SGHTA and CDR2 FQGNSA. The CDR3 has 14 residues. In nucleotides, the CDR3 is TGTGCCAGCAGACCAAGGCAGGCCGCCTACGAGCAGTACTTC. It translates to CASRPRQAAYEQYF.

The CDR3, as DNA: TGTGCCAGCAGCTTGGGGCCAGGGGGCCTCTACGAGCAGTACTTC. It yields the protein CASSLGPGGLYEQYF. This chain uses TRBV5-6 with TRBJ2-7, with 8 bases lining up with TRBD1. CDR3 size: 15 residues. After removal of 0 bases from V and 3 bases from J, the junction contained 5 bases not matched to a gene. CDR1 is SGHDT and CDR2 is YYEEEE in the germline V gene. The complete variable domain, with remaining parts taken from reference TRBV5-6 and TRBJ2-7, reads DAGVTQSPTHLIKTRGQQVTLRCSPKSGHDTVSWYQQALGQGPQFIFQYYEEEERQRGNFPDRFSGHQFPNYSSELNVNALLLGDSALYLCASSLGPGGLYEQYFGPGTRLTVT.

The chain combines TRBV15 with TRBJ2-7; D not certain. The CDR3 runs to 13 residues. Germline V CDR1 and CDR2: LNHNV, YYDKDF (reference sequence). V lost 5 bases to trimming and J lost 2 bases, with 10 bases between them. The CDR3 is CATSGNGPYEQYF. The CDR3 region has the DNA TGTGCCACCAGCGGGAACGGGCCCTACGAGCAGTACTTC.

The chain has TRBV2 and TRBJ2-1; 10 bases line up with TRBD2. This CDR3 region has 17 residues. Germline V CDR1 and CDR2: SNHLY, FYNNEI. J lost 5 bases, V lost 3 bases, and 10 bases had no gene match. The CDR3 loop reads CASSELVGTSADNEQFF. The DNA of the CDR3 is TGTGCCAGCAGTGAGTTGGTTGGGACTAGCGCCGACAATGAGCAGTTCTTC.